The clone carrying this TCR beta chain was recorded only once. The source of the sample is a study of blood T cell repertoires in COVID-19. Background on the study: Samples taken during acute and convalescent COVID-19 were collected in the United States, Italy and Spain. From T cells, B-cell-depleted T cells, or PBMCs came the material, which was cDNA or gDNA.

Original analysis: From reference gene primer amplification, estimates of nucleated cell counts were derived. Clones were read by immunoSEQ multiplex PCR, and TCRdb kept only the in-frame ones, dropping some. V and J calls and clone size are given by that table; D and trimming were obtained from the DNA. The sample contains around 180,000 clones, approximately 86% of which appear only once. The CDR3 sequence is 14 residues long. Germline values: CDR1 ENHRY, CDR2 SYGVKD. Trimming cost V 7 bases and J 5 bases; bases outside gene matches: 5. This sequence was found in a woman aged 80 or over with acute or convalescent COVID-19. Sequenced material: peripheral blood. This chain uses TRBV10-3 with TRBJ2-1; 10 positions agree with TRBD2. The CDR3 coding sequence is TGTGCCATCAATCCCGGGACTAGCGACAATGAGCAGTTCTTC. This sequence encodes CAINPGTSDNEQFF.